These 9 T cell receptor beta chains share one sample of origin, sequenced in a study of blood T cell repertoires in COVID-19. Sequenced by immunoSEQ multiplex PCR; TCRdb stores in-frame clones only, minus some. The table includes hundreds of thousands of clones, 87% detected once. Sample: PBMCs or T cells enriched from blood (not recorded which). The receptors here all came from a woman aged 40 to 55 who had recovered from COVID-19.

The chain couples TRBV18 to TRBJ2-1; 10 nucleotides agree with TRBD1. Germline V gene sequence: CDR1 KGHSH, CDR2 LQKENI. This CDR3 is 16 amino acids long. Losses at the gene ends were 5 bases for V and 10 bases for J; bases not matched to a gene: 14. The CDR3, as DNA: TGTGCCAGCTCATCGACAGGGGGCGCTGAGCTTGGGGAGCAGTTCTTC. The encoded protein is CASSSTGGAELGEQFF. The full variable domain, rest sourced from reference TRBV18 and TRBJ2-1, is NAGVMQNPRHLVRRRGQEARLRCSPMKGHSHVYWYRQLPEEGLKFMVYLQKENIIDESGMPKERFSAEFPKEGPSILRIQQVVRGDSAAYFCASSSTGGAELGEQFFGPGTRLTVL.

This chain joins TRBV7-9 and TRBJ2-5, with TRBD1 matching over 11 bases. Losses at the gene ends were 5 bases for V and 5 bases for J; bases not matched to a gene: 7. Germline V gene lookup returns CDR1 SEHNR and CDR2 FQNEAQ (reference sequence). The CDR3 loop spans 15 amino acids. The chain's CDR3 is CASSRAGTGGETQYF. The DNA of the CDR3 is TGTGCCAGCAGCCGTGCCGGGACAGGGGGGGAGACCCAGTACTTC.

V is TRBV18 and J is TRBJ1-1; the D gene is possibly TRBD1 (5 bases). Trimming removed 5 bases from V and 3 bases from J, with 16 bases in between. The germline V gene encodes CDR1 KGHSH and CDR2 LQKENI. The CDR3 contains 15 residues. The CDR3 region has the DNA TGTGCCAGCTCAGCAGGGAGAGCGGGGGACACTGAAGCTTTCTTT. Translated, it gives CASSAGRAGDTEAFF.

The J gene is TRBJ2-7, the V gene TRBV18; D is possibly TRBD2 (6 bases). Trimming pared 1 base from V and 0 bases from J, leaving 16 bases between. CDR3 length: 17 residues. Germline-derived CDR1 and CDR2 are KGHSH and LQKENI. CDR3 in amino acids: CASSPRVAVNPSYEQYF. The DNA of the CDR3 is TGTGCCAGCTCACCACGGGTAGCGGTCAATCCCTCCTACGAGCAGTACTTC.

The V call is TRBV3-1 (or the pseudogene TRBV3-2), the J call TRBJ2-3; 7 nucleotides match TRBD1. This CDR3 contains 17 residues. The germline V gene has CDR1 LGHDT and CDR2 YNNKEL (reference sequence). V dropped 0 bases and J dropped 6; count of bases not matched to a gene: 12. This CDR3 is CASSQDLGQTRADTQYF. The CDR3 coding sequence is TGTGCCAGCAGCCAAGATCTGGGACAGACAAGGGCGGATACGCAGTATTTT.

The J gene is TRBJ2-1, the V gene TRBV24-1, with D tentatively TRBD2 (6 bases). The V gene's germline CDR1 is KGHDR and CDR2 SFDVKD. The CDR3 is made up of 15 amino acids. The germline V and J ends were trimmed by 3 bases and 5 bases, with 13 bases remaining between them. The CDR3 nucleotides read TGTGCCACCAGTGATCCCCCCCCGGGGGACAATGAGCAGTTCTTC. This gives the protein CATSDPPPGDNEQFF.

The rearrangement uses TRBV7-2 and TRBJ1-2, with a weak D call TRBD1 (6 bases). The CDR3 is 13 amino acids. V was cut by 5 bases and J by 6 bases, with 13 bases left in between. Per the germline V gene, CDR1 is SGHTA and CDR2 is FQGNSA. CDR3 sequence: CASSPTGRDGYTF. CDR3 bases: TGTGCCAGCAGCCCCACAGGGAGGGATGGCTACACCTTC.

V gene TRBV10-3 combines with J gene TRBJ1-1, with 10 positions matching TRBD1. This CDR3 has 12 residues. Per the germline V gene, CDR1 is ENHRY and CDR2 is SYGVKD. Trimming took 10 bases from V and 3 from J; bases not matched to a gene: 2. CDR3 nucleotides: TGTGCCACAGGGACAGGGGACACTGAAGCTTTCTTT. Residues: CATGTGDTEAFF.

The V call is TRBV28, the J call TRBJ2-7; 9 bases align to TRBD1. The V and J ends lost 5 bases and 4 bases, in that order; junction bases with no gene match: 9. Per germline, CDR1 MDHEN and CDR2 SYDVKM. The CDR3 extends over 15 amino acids. DNA for the CDR3: TGTGCCAGCAGTATGCCGGGGACAGGGAATTACGAGCAGTACTTC. It encodes CASSMPGTGNYEQYF.